These 17 T cell receptor beta chains share one sample of origin, sequenced in a study of shared clonotypes between healthy human individuals (dated by TCRdb to 2019 to 2021). Library preparation used the immunoSEQ multiplex PCR assay. Held by TCRdb, this immuneACCESS table contains in-frame sequences only and omits some clones. Under half of the omission traces to an unresolved V gene where checked; the cause of the rest is unknown. Within this sample are 450,000 to 500,000 clones, with roughly 80% of them counted one time only. Jointly, the top ten make up 9.5% to 15% of the sample. The sample comprised PBMCs. These receptor sequences come from a woman aged 40-49 years in good health. Some clones in this sample may be carry-over from other donors' samples.

The chain carries TRBV7-2 and TRBJ2-5, with a weak D call TRBD2 (6 bases). The ends were cut back, 6 bases at V and 5 bases at J, with 19 bases in the middle. The CDR3 totals 15 residues. CDR1 and CDR2 from the germline V gene are SGHTA and FQGNSA. CDR3 protein: CASSSNVGGWETQYF. CDR3 coding DNA: TGTGCCAGCAGTTCAAACGTCGGGGGTTGGGAGACCCAGTACTTC.

Ten or more counts support this clone. V usage is TRBV21-1 and J usage is TRBJ2-5; the table gives TRBD2 as D, unverified against the DNA. TRBV21-1 corresponds to a pseudogene. The CDR3 length is 16 residues. CDR3 nucleotides: TGTGCCAGCAGCAAAAGTGGCGGGAGACGTGAAGAGACCCAGTACTTC. Amino acids: CASSKSGGRREETQYF.

This clone came up once. The rearrangement links TRBV7-2 to TRBJ2-3, with 10 bases lining up with TRBD2. The length of the CDR3 is 15 residues. J was trimmed by 5 bases and V by 3 bases; bases with no gene match: 5. CDR1 SGHTA and CDR2 FQGNSA come from the germline V gene. CDR3 sequence: CASSFGTSVGDTQYF. CDR3 nucleotides: TGTGCCAGCAGCTTCGGGACTAGCGTTGGAGATACGCAGTATTTT.

This clone was detected once. The V and J genes are TRBV28 and TRBJ2-7, with D perhaps TRBD2 (7 bases). The CDR3 loop spans 14 amino acids. V was clipped by 6 bases and J by 3 bases, with 15 bases between them. Germline V gene sequence: CDR1 MDHEN, CDR2 SYDVKM. The CDR3, as DNA: TGTGCCAGCAGCTTGGGGGGGGCTAACTACGAGCAGTACTTC. Its protein product is CASSLGGANYEQYF.

The rearrangement links TRBV11-3 to TRBJ2-5, with 11 nucleotides matching TRBD2. Germline V gene lookup returns CDR1 SGHNT and CDR2 YENEEA. The ends lost 4 bases at V and 5 bases at J; junction bases unmatched: 6. The CDR3 contains 15 residues. CDR3 in DNA: TGTGCCAGCAGCTCGGGACTAGCGGTCCTGGAGACCCAGTACTTC. Protein sequence: CASSSGLAVLETQYF.

A remark on this clone: The same CDR3 arises from other DNA sequences in this sample as well. The rearrangement links TRBV18 to TRBJ2-4; possibly TRBD2 for D (5 bases). The V end lost 0 bases, the J end lost 0 bases, and 9 bases lay between the germline ends. Germline lookup yields CDR1 KGHSH and CDR2 LQKENI. The CDR3 extends over 16 amino acids. CDR3 protein: CASSPPGALAKNIQYF. CDR3 DNA: TGTGCCAGCTCACCACCGGGAGCCCTAGCCAAAAACATTCAGTACTTC. The full variable domain, with the rest looked up from reference TRBV18 and TRBJ2-4, is NAGVMQNPRHLVRRRGQEARLRCSPMKGHSHVYWYRQLPEEGLKFMVYLQKENIIDESGMPKERFSAEFPKEGPSILRIQQVVRGDSAAYFCASSPPGALAKNIQYFGAGTRLSVL.

This chain connects TRBV11-3 to TRBJ1-1, with TRBD1 matching 7 bases. This CDR3 is built from 14 residues. The J segment lost 3 bases and the V segment lost 0 bases, leaving 1 base of the junction unmatched. Looked up from germline, CDR1 is SGHNT and CDR2 is YENEEA. The DNA of the CDR3 is TGTGCCAGCAGCTTAGAGGGGACAGACACTGAAGCTTTCTTT. It translates to CASSLEGTDTEAFF.

This clone showed up just a few times. A read error is the likely source, as a far larger clone sits one nucleotide away. Other DNA variants within this sample encode the same CDR3. This sequence joins TRBV30 and TRBJ2-7; D might be TRBD1 or TRBD2, each matching 8 bases. CDR1 is GTSNPN, CDR2 SVGIG, per germline (reference sequence). This CDR3 is 15 amino acids long. CDR3 loop: CAWSRGQGLVEEQYF. The CDR3 bases are TGTGCATGGAGTCGAGGACAGGGACTAGTAGAGGAGCAGTACTTC.

The rearrangement uses TRBV5-5 and TRBJ2-7; 9 bases line up with TRBD1. CDR1 is SGHKS and CDR2 is YYEKEE in the germline V gene (reference sequence). The CDR3 extends over 12 amino acids. V trimming: 8 bases; J trimming: 5 bases; junction bases outside the gene matches: 5. The CDR3: CASGDRVNEQYF. Here the CDR3 DNA reads TGTGCCAGTGGGGACAGGGTGAACGAGCAGTACTTC.

About this clone: A far larger clone is off by one base, so a read error is likely. Other DNA sequences in this specimen translate into the identical CDR3. The rearrangement joins TRBV2 to TRBJ2-7; 11 bases are shared with TRBD2. This CDR3 has 15 residues. Germline lookup yields CDR1 SNHLY and CDR2 FYNNEI. The J segment lost 3 bases and the V segment lost 10 bases, leaving 11 bases of the junction unmatched. The CDR3 bases are TGTGCCACACCCGGGGCTAGCGGGAGGTACTACGAGCAGTACTTC. It is translated as CATPGASGRYYEQYF.

About this clone: This likely came from a read error, as a far larger clone is one base away. Other DNA sequences from this sample encode an identical CDR3 as well. The J gene is TRBJ2-6, the V gene TRBV30; 7 bases align to TRBD1. The CDR3 covers 15 residues. Germline CDR1 reads GTSNPN; CDR2 reads SVGIG (reference sequence). The ends lost 5 bases at V and 0 bases at J; junction bases unmatched: 4. The CDR3 DNA reads TGTGCCTGGGGGACAGACATCTCTGGGGCCAACGTCCTGACTTTC. Encoded protein: CAWGTDISGANVLTF.

This chain connects TRBV28 to TRBJ2-7, with D unresolved. The CDR3 is 12 residues long. The V gene's germline CDR1 is MDHEN and CDR2 SYDVKM. V was clipped by 3 bases and J by 7 bases, with 10 bases between them. The chain's CDR3 is CASSLRKQEQYF. The CDR3 nucleotides are TGTGCCAGCAGTTTGCGGAAGCAGGAGCAGTACTTC. Full variable domain (remainder filled in from reference TRBV28 and TRBJ2-7): DVKVTQSSRYLVKRTGEKVFLECVQDMDHENMFWYRQDPGLGLRLIYFSYDVKMKEKGDIPEGYSVSREKKERFSLILESASTNQTSMYLCASSLRKQEQYFGPGTRLTVT.

Note on this clone: A far larger clone lies a single base away; this is likely a read error. The sample carries other DNA sequences with the same CDR3. The CDR3 DNA reads TGCGCCTGGTCGTGGGACACCGGGGAGCTGTTTTTT. Encoded protein: CAWSWDTGELFF. The V and J genes are TRBV30 and TRBJ2-2; D remains ambiguous. CDR1 and CDR2 (germline): GTSNPN, SVGIG (reference sequence). The CDR3 consists of 12 residues.

V and J are TRBV28 and TRBJ1-5, with TRBD1 as a possible D gene (5 bases). The CDR3 is 14 residues long. CDR1 is MDHEN, CDR2 SYDVKM, per germline. Trimming removed 2 bases at V and 4 bases at J, with 9 bases between. The CDR3 coding sequence is TGTGCCAGCAGTTTAAGCGCAGGGAATCAGCCCCAGCATTTT. Encoded protein: CASSLSAGNQPQHF.

The V call is TRBV6-4, the J call TRBJ2-1; 9 bases match TRBD2. The CDR3 covers 15 residues. Trimming at V came to 3 bases and at J to 5 bases, leaving 5 bases not matched to a gene. CDR1 MRHNA and CDR2 SNTAGT come from the germline V gene. CDR3 region: CASSEEAGGHNEQFF. CDR3 coding DNA: TGTGCCAGCAGTGAAGAGGCGGGAGGGCACAATGAGCAGTTCTTC.

This clone was counted only a few times. The gene calls are TRBV6-5 and TRBJ1-4, with 9 positions matching TRBD1. After removal of 2 bases from V and 10 bases from J, the junction contained 8 bases not matched to a gene. The CDR3 extends over 15 amino acids. Germline values: CDR1 MNHEY, CDR2 SVGAGI. In nucleotides, the CDR3 is TGTGCCAGCAGTTACGGGACAGGGCTAACGGGAAAACTGTTTTTT. Residues: CASSYGTGLTGKLFF.

This clone was detected only once. The V gene is TRBV9, the J gene TRBJ1-5; D is uncertain. The germline V and J ends were trimmed by 2 bases and 0 bases, with 3 bases remaining between them. CDR1 and CDR2 from the germline V gene are SGDLS and YYNGEE. This CDR3 has 13 amino acids. This CDR3 is CASSVHSNQPQHF. The CDR3 coding sequence is TGTGCCAGCAGCGTTCATAGCAATCAGCCCCAGCATTTT.